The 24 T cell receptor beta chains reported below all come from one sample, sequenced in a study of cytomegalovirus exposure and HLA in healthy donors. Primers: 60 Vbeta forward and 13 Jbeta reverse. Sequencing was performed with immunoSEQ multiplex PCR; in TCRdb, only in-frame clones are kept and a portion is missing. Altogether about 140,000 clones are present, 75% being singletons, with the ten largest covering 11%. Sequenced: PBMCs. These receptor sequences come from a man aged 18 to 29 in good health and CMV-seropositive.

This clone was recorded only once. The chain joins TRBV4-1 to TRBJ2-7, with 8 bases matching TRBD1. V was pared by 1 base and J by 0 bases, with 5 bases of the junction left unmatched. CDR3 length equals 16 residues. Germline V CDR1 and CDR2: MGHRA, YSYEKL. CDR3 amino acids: CASSQGTGPNSYEQYF. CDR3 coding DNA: TGCGCCAGCAGCCAAGGGACAGGGCCAAACTCCTACGAGCAGTACTTC.

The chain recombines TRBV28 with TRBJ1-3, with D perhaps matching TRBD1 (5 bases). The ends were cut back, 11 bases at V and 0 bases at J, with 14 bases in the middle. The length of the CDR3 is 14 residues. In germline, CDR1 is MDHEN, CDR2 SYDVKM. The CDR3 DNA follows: TGTGCCGGGTCAGGGTTAAACTCTGGAAACACCATATATTTT. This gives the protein CAGSGLNSGNTIYF.

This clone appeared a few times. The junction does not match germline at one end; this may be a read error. CDR3 bases: TGTGCCATCAGTGGAGAGGCATGGAGAAACACCATATATTTT. Protein product: CAISGEAWRNTIYF. V and J are TRBV6-5 and TRBJ1-3; unclear D gene. The CDR3 consists of 14 residues. Per the germline V gene, CDR1 is MNHEY and CDR2 is SVGAGI.

CDR3 region: CASSFLAGEETQYF. The CDR3 nucleotides are TGTGCCAGCAGTTTTCTAGCGGGAGAAGAGACCCAGTACTTC. The chain employs TRBV28 and TRBJ2-5; 10 bases are shared with TRBD2. The CDR3 contains 14 residues. V shed 3 bases and J 3 bases; nucleotides not matched to a gene: 1. Germline CDR1 and CDR2: MDHEN and SYDVKM.

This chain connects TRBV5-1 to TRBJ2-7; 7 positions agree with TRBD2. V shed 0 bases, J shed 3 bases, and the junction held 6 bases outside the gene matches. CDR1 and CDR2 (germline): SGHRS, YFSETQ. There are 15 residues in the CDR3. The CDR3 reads CASSLEGGRVYEQYF. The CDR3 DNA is TGCGCCAGCAGCTTGGAGGGCGGGAGAGTCTACGAGCAGTACTTC.

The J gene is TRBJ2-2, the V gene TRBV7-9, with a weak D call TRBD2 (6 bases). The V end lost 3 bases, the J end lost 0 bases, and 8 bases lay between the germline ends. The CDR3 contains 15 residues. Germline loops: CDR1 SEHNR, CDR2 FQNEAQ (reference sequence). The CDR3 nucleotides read TGTGCCAGCAGCTTCGGGGGACCGAACACCGGGGAGCTGTTTTTT. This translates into CASSFGGPNTGELFF.

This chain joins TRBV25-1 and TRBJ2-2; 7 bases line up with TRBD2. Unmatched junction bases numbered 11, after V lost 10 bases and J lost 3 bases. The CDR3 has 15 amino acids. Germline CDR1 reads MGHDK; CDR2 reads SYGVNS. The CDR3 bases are TGTGCCACTCCGGGGGGTATTTTGTACACCGGGGAGCTGTTTTTT. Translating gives CATPGGILYTGELFF.

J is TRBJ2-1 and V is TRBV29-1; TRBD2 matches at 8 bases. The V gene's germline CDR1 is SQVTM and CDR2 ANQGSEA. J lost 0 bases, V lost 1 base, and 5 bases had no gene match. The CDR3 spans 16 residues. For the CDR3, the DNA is TGCAGCGTTGAAGGGGGAGCGGGAGTCTCCTACAATGAGCAGTTCTTC. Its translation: CSVEGGAGVSYNEQFF.

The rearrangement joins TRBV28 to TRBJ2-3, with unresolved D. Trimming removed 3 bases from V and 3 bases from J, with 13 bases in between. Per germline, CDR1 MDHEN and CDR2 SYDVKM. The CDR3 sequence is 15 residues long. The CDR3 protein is CASSFTVRGTDTQYF. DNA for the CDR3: TGTGCCAGCAGTTTCACGGTCAGAGGAACAGATACGCAGTATTTT.

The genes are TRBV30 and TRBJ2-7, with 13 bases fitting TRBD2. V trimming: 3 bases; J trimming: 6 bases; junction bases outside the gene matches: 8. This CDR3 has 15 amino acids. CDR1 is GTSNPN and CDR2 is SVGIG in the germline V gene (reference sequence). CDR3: CAWSPPGLAGREQYF. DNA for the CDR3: TGTGCCTGGAGCCCACCGGGACTAGCGGGGCGCGAGCAGTACTTC.

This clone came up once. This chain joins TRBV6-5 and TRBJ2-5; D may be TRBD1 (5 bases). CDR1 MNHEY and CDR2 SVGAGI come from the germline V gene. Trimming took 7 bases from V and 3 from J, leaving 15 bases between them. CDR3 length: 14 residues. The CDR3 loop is CASTDSAPKETQYF. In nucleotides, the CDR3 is TGTGCCAGCACTGACAGCGCCCCAAAAGAGACCCAGTACTTC.

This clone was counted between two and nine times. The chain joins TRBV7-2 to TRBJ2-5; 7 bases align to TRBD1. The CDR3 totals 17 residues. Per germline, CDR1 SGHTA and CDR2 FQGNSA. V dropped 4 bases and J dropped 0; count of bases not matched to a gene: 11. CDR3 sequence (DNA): TGTGCCAGCAGCTCCAGGGGGAGCGGATGGAACCAAGAGACCCAGTACTTC. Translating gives CASSSRGSGWNQETQYF.

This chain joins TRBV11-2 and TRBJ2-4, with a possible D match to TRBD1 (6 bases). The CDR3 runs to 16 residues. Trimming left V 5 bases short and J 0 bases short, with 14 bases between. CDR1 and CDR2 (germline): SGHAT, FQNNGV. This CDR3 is CASSAGDPLAKNIQYF. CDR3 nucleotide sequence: TGTGCCAGCAGCGCAGGGGACCCGTTAGCCAAAAACATTCAGTACTTC.

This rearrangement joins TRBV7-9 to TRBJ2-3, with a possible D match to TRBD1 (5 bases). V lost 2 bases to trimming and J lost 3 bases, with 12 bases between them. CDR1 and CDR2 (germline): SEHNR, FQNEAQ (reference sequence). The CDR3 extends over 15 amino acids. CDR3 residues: CASSLSGLGTDTQYF. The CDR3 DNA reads TGTGCCAGCAGCTTATCAGGGCTTGGGACAGATACGCAGTATTTT.

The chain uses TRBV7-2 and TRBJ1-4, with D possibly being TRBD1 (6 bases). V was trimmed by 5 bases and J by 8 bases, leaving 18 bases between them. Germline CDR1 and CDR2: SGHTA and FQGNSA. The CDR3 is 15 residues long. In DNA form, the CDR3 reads TGTGCCAGCAGCCTTACAGGGAGCCGTGGGGAAAAACTGTTTTTT. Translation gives CASSLTGSRGEKLFF. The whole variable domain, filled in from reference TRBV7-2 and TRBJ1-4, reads GAGVSQSPSNKVTEKGKDVELRCDPISGHTALYWYRQSLGQGLEFLIYFQGNSAPDKSGLPSDRFSAERTGGSVSTLTIQRTQQEDSAVYLCASSLTGSRGEKLFFGSGTQLSVL.

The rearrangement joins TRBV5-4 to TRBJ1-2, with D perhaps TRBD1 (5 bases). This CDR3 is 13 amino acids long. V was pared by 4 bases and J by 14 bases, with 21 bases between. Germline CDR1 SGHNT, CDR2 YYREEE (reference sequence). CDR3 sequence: CASSHHQPGAVTF. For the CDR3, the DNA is TGTGCCAGCAGCCACCATCAGCCTGGGGCTGTTACCTTC.

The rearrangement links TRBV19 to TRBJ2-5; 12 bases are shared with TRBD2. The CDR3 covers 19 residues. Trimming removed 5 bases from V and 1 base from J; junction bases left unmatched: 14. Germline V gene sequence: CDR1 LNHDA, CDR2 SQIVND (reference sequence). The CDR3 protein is CASSFWTSGDPVLQETQYF. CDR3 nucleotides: TGTGCCAGTAGTTTCTGGACTAGCGGGGACCCGGTCCTCCAAGAGACCCAGTACTTC.

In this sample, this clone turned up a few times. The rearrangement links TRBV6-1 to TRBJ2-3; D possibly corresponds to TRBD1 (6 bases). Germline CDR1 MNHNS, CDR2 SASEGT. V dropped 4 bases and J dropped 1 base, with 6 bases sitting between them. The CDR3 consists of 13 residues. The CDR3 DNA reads TGTGCCAGCAGTGGGACAGGCACAGATACGCAGTATTTT. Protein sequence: CASSGTGTDTQYF.

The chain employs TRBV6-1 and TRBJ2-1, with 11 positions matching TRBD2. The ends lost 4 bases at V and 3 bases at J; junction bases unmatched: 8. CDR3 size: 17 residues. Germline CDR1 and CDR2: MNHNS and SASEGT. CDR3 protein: CASSGLAGGRVYNEQFF. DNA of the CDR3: TGTGCCAGCAGTGGGCTAGCGGGAGGCCGTGTCTACAATGAGCAGTTCTTC.

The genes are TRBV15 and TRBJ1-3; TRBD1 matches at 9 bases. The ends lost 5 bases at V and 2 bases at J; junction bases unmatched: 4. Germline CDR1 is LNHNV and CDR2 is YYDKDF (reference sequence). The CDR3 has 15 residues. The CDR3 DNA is TGTGCCACCAGCTTAGACAGGGGGACTGGAAACACCATATATTTT. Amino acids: CATSLDRGTGNTIYF.

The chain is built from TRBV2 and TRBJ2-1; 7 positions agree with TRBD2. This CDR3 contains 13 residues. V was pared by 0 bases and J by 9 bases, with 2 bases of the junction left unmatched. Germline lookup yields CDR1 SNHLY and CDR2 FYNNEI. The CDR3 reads CASSEAGGFEQFF. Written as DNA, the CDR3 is TGTGCCAGCAGTGAAGCGGGGGGGTTTGAGCAGTTCTTC.

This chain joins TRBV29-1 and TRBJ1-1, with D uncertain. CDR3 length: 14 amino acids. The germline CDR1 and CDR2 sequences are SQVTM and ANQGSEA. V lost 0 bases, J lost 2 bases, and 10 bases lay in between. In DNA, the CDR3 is TGCAGCGTTGAAGATTGGGCAGGTAACACTGAAGCTTTCTTT. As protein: CSVEDWAGNTEAFF.

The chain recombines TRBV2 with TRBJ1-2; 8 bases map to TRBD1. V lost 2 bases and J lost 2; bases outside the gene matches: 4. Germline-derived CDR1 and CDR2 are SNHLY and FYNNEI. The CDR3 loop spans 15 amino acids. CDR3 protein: CASSESDRVNYGYTF. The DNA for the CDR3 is TGTGCCAGCAGTGAATCGGACAGGGTGAACTATGGCTACACCTTC.

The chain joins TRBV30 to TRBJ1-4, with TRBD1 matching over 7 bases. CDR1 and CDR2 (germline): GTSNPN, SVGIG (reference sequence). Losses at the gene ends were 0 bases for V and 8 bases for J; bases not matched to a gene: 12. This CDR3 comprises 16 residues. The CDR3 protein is CAWSVKLGTEREKLFF. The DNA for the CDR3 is TGTGCCTGGAGTGTTAAGTTGGGGACAGAGAGGGAAAAACTGTTTTTT.